This T cell receptor (beta chain) emerged from a study of T cell repertoires in cytomegalovirus infection. Whole-study context: Both a matching HLA type and CMV infection were indicated by public TCR beta signatures.

In TCRdb, the reads were re-called with MiXCR into one record per CDR3 protein. In the table there are fewer than 850,000 distinct CDR3 sequences, roughly 29% of which are singletons. General study results and limits: Cumulative public TCR beta family frequency identified CMV carriers with the relevant HLA. CMV-specific TCR beta clonotypes restricted by HLA-C were the ones dominating the ex vivo response.

This clonotype was seen only a few times. Its specificity is not known. The CDR3 is 12 residues long. V lost 3 bases to trimming and J lost 6 bases, with 9 bases between them. The germline CDR1 and CDR2 sequences are SEHNR and FQNEAQ (reference sequence). Material: cultured CD8+ T cells from PBMCs, obtained from culture after CMV antigen stimulation. The source of this sequence is a human donor in good health (CMV status not recorded). Some clones in this sample may be carry-over from other donors' samples. The V call is TRBV7-9, the J call TRBJ2-7; D uncertain. Here the CDR3 reads CASSFSQGEQYF. The DNA for the CDR3 is TGTGCCAGCAGCTTTTCCCAAGGCGAGCAGTACTTC. The full variable domain, in which reference TRBV7-9 and TRBJ2-7 provide the parts outside the CDR3, is DTGVSQNPRHKITKRGQNVTFRCDPISEHNRLYWYRQTLGQGPEFLTYFQNEAQLEKSRLLSDRFSAERPKGSFSTLEIQRTEQGDSAMYLCASSFSQGEQYFGPGTRLTVT.